The text below deals with one TCR beta chain. Its specificity is unknown. The entry originates in a study of T cell repertoires in cytomegalovirus infection. Study-level findings and limits: It was HLA-C-restricted CMV-specific TCR beta clonotypes that dominated the response ex vivo. Cumulative public TCR beta family frequency identified CMV carriers with the relevant HLA.

MiXCR was run by TCRdb on the reads, yielding one entry per CDR3 protein. Among 350,000 to 500,000 distinct CDR3 sequences listed, approximately 33% were seen once. CDR1 and CDR2 from the germline V gene are LGHNA and YSLEER. V lost 1 base, J lost 3 bases, and 10 bases lay in between. CDR3 length: 15 residues. The TCR comes from a human donor in good health (CMV status not recorded). Some clones in this sample may be carry-over from other donors' samples. This sequence joins TRBV4-3 and TRBJ1-5; D is uncertain. The sample consisted of PBMCs. The CDR3 loop reads CASSQARQINQPQHF. The CDR3 bases are TGCGCCAGCAGCCAAGCTAGGCAGATCAATCAGCCCCAGCATTTT.